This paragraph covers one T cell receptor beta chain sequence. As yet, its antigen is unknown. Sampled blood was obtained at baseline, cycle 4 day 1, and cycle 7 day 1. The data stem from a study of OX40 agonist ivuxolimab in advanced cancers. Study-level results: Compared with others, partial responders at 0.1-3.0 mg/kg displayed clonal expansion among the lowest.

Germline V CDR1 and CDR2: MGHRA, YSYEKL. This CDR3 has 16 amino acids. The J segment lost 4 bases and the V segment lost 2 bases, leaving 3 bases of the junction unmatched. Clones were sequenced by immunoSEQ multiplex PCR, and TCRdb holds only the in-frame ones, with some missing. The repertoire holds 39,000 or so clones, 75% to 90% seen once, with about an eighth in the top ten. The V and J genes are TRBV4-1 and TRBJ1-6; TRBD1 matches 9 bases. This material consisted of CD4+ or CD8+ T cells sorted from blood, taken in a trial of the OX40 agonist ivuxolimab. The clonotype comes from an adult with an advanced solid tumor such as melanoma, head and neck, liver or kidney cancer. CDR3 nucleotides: TGCGCCAGCAGCCAAACAGGGGGCGTTTATAATTCACCCCTCCACTTT. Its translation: CASSQTGGVYNSPLHF.